Shown below are 16 T cell receptor beta chains from a single sample sequenced in a study of blood T cell repertoires in COVID-19. TCRdb keeps only in-frame clones here, not all; method: immunoSEQ multiplex PCR. The sample records 130,000 to 150,000 clones, about 80% being singletons. The sample consisted of peripheral blood. Receptor source: a man in his 70s who had recovered from COVID-19.

CDR3 loop: CAWRQGNTYNSPLHF. As DNA, the CDR3 is TGTGCCTGGCGACAGGGTAACACCTATAATTCACCCCTCCACTTT. This sequence joins TRBV30 and TRBJ1-6, with 7 bases that match TRBD1. The ends lost 5 bases at V and 2 bases at J; junction bases unmatched: 6. The germline gives CDR1 GTSNPN, CDR2 SVGIG (reference sequence). CDR3 length: 15 residues.

The V and J genes are TRBV27 and TRBJ2-7; 8 nucleotides line up with TRBD1. Losses at the gene ends were 3 bases for V and 6 bases for J; bases not matched to a gene: 4. CDR1 is MNHEY, CDR2 SMNVEV, per germline (reference sequence). This CDR3 comprises 13 residues. Here the CDR3 reads CASSFGTGSEQYF. In DNA form, the CDR3 reads TGTGCCAGCAGTTTTGGGACAGGCTCCGAGCAGTACTTC.

This sequence joins TRBV27 and TRBJ2-5; TRBD1 aligns across 7 bases. Germline lookup yields CDR1 MNHEY and CDR2 SMNVEV (reference sequence). CDR3 size: 15 residues. The V segment lost 6 bases and the J segment 3 bases; nucleotides outside the gene matches: 10. CDR3 in amino acids: CASRGSRGTKETQYF. The DNA for the CDR3 is TGTGCCAGCAGGGGGAGCAGGGGGACGAAAGAGACCCAGTACTTC.

The chain joins TRBV4-3 to TRBJ2-1; D possibly corresponds to TRBD2 (5 bases). The V end was cut by 2 bases, the J end by 8 bases, with 16 bases between. CDR1 and CDR2 from the germline V gene are LGHNA and YSLEER. This CDR3 comprises 15 residues. In nucleotides, the CDR3 is TGCGCCAGCAGCCAATATTTGGCCTCCGGGGATGAGCAGTTCTTC. It is translated as CASSQYLASGDEQFF.

This chain connects TRBV7-2 to TRBJ2-5, with D tentatively TRBD1 (5 bases). Germline CDR1 is SGHTA and CDR2 is FQGNSA. V lost 5 bases and J 4 bases, leaving 14 bases between the germline ends. The CDR3 consists of 14 residues. The CDR3 DNA reads TGTGCCAGCAGCGGTAGTGGGGCTGGAGAGACCCAGTACTTC. Protein product: CASSGSGAGETQYF. Full variable domain (missing parts from reference TRBV7-2 and TRBJ2-5): GAGVSQSPSNKVTEKGKDVELRCDPISGHTALYWYRQSLGQGLEFLIYFQGNSAPDKSGLPSDRFSAERTGGSVSTLTIQRTQQEDSAVYLCASSGSGAGETQYFGPGTRLLVL.

The CDR3, as DNA: TGTGCCAGCAGTCAACTAGCGGACACAGATACGCAGTATTTT. As protein: CASSQLADTDTQYF. The V call is TRBV6-5, the J call TRBJ2-3; the match to TRBD2 covers 8 bases. This CDR3 spans 14 amino acids. The germline gives CDR1 MNHEY, CDR2 SVGAGI. With V trimmed by 5 bases and J by 2 bases, 3 bases remained unmatched.

The gene calls are TRBV11-3 and TRBJ1-3; the match to TRBD1 covers 9 bases. After removal of 0 bases from V and 0 bases from J, the junction contained 9 bases not matched to a gene. Germline values: CDR1 SGHNT, CDR2 YENEEA. CDR3 size: 19 residues. Here the CDR3 reads CASSLEVNRGRSSGNTIYF. CDR3 nucleotide sequence: TGTGCCAGCAGCTTAGAGGTGAACAGGGGGCGCAGCTCTGGAAACACCATATATTTT.

J is TRBJ2-7 and V is TRBV30; D is uncertain. CDR1 and CDR2 from the germline V gene are GTSNPN and SVGIG (reference sequence). The CDR3 loop spans 13 amino acids. Trimming left V 0 bases short and J 4 bases short, with 10 bases between. This chain's CDR3 is CAWSVRTTYEQYF. CDR3 DNA sequence: TGTGCCTGGAGTGTACGTACGACTTACGAGCAGTACTTC.

The CDR3 reads CASSEVGWRRGTDTQYF. For the CDR3, the DNA is TGTGCCAGCAGTGAAGTGGGGTGGAGGAGAGGCACAGATACGCAGTATTTT. This chain uses TRBV6-1 with TRBJ2-3; maybe TRBD2 (5 bases). Trimming took off 1 base at V and 1 base at J, with 15 bases between the two ends. The CDR3 loop spans 17 amino acids. Germline CDR1 is MNHNS and CDR2 is SASEGT.

The chain links TRBV9 to TRBJ2-3, with 8 bases matching TRBD1. Germline-derived CDR1 and CDR2 are SGDLS and YYNGEE. V shed 5 bases and J 3 bases; nucleotides not matched to a gene: 8. This CDR3 spans 15 amino acids. CDR3 bases: TGTGCCAGCAGGGCAACAGGGGGAGAAACAGATACGCAGTATTTT. Protein product: CASRATGGETDTQYF.

This chain connects TRBV10-3 to TRBJ2-5; maybe TRBD1 (6 bases). The germline V gene encodes CDR1 ENHRY and CDR2 SYGVKD. The CDR3 length is 17 residues. The V end lost 4 bases, the J end lost 4 bases, and 22 bases lay between the germline ends. CDR3 DNA sequence: TGTGCCATCAGTGTTAGTATCTTAGGGGGTACCAGAGAGACCCAGTACTTC. It is translated as CAISVSILGGTRETQYF.

This clone was recorded only once. The chain is built from TRBV5-1 and TRBJ1-1, with TRBD1 matching 9 bases. Per germline, CDR1 SGHRS and CDR2 YFSETQ. V shed 5 bases, J shed 6 bases, and the junction held 8 bases outside the gene matches. There are 14 residues in the CDR3. The CDR3 is CASSPGTGRSEAFF. The CDR3 coding sequence is TGCGCCAGCAGTCCCGGGACAGGGAGGTCTGAAGCTTTCTTT.

This clone has only a few counts. CDR3 bases: TGTGCCAGTAGTATAGAAGCGGGTGCCTACGAGCAGTACTTC. Protein sequence: CASSIEAGAYEQYF. The chain combines TRBV19 with TRBJ2-7; D might be TRBD2 (6 bases). The CDR3 runs to 14 residues. From germline, CDR1 is LNHDA and CDR2 SQIVND (reference sequence). Trimming stripped 0 bases from V and 2 bases from J, with 8 bases between.

V and J are TRBV12-3 or TRBV12-4 and TRBJ2-4; no firm D call. V was shortened by 6 bases and J by 9 bases, with 9 bases between the two germline ends. CDR3 length: 11 residues. CDR3: CASSRGSIQYF. In DNA, the CDR3 is TGTGCCAGCAGCCGCGGCAGCATTCAGTACTTC.

This chain joins TRBV27 and TRBJ2-7; 8 positions agree with TRBD1. The CDR3 totals 14 residues. After removal of 5 bases from V and 2 bases from J, the junction contained 5 bases not matched to a gene. Looked up from germline, CDR1 is MNHEY and CDR2 is SMNVEV (reference sequence). CDR3 DNA sequence: TGTGCCAGCAGTCGACAGGGGTCCCCCTACGAGCAGTACTTC. This sequence encodes CASSRQGSPYEQYF.

The rearrangement links TRBV19 to TRBJ2-3; possible D gene TRBD2, 5 bases. The CDR3 length is 15 residues. The ends were cut back, 2 bases at V and 6 bases at J, with 15 bases in the middle. Germline V gene data show CDR1 as LNHDA and CDR2 as SQIVND (reference sequence). The chain's CDR3 is CASSISPGRGDTQYF. DNA for the CDR3: TGTGCCAGTAGTATATCGCCGGGGAGAGGGGATACGCAGTATTTT.